The following is a TCR beta chain sequence with its context. This entry belongs to a study of blood T cell repertoires in COVID-19. Study information: The origin of the acute and convalescent COVID-19 samples was the United States, Italy and Spain. T cells, B-cell-depleted T cells, or PBMCs supplied cDNA or gDNA.

Germline assignment: CDR1 MNHEY and CDR2 SVGEGT. The CDR3 extends over 17 amino acids. The V gene end was trimmed by 2 bases and the J gene end by 6 bases; junction bases not matched to a gene: 15. As handled by the study authors: Quantification of nucleated cells was approximated via reference gene primer amplification. Sequencing was performed with immunoSEQ multiplex PCR; in TCRdb, only in-frame clones are kept and a portion is missing. D and trimming were read from the DNA, whereas the V and J calls and clone size are those reported in that table. The sample has 290,000 or so clones; 70% to 90% are singletons.

This TCR was sampled from a man aged 65 to 79 with acute or convalescent COVID-19. Sequencing was carried out using peripheral blood. The chain combines TRBV6-2 or TRBV6-3 with TRBJ2-7; 8 bases match TRBD2. CDR3 in DNA: TGTGCCAGCAGTTACCCACATCCTTCGGGGGGGCCGGGCGAGCAGTACTTC. It codes for CASSYPHPSGGPGEQYF.